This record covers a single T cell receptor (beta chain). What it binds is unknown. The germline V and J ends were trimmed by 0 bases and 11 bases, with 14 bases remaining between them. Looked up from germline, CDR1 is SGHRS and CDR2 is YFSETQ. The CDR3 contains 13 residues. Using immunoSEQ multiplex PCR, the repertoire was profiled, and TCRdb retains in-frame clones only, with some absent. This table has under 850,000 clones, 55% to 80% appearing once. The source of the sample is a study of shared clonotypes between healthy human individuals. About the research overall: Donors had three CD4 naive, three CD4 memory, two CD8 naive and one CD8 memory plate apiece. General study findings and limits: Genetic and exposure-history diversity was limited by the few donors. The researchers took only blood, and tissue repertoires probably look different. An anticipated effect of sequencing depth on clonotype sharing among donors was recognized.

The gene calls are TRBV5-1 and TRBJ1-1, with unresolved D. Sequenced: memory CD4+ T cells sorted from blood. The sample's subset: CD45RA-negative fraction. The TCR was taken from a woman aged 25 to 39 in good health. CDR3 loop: CASSLASESRAFF. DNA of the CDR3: TGCGCCAGCAGCTTGGCCTCTGAATCCAGGGCTTTCTTT.